This T cell receptor beta chain is from a study of T cells in tuberculosis. Study-wide background: Samples predate treatment or fall within its first 7 days.

The CDR3 consists of 15 residues. With 4 bases clipped from V and 0 bases from J, the junction kept 4 bases outside the gene matches. CDR1 LGHNA and CDR2 YNFKEQ come from the germline V gene. Sequenced by immunoSEQ multiplex PCR; TCRdb stores in-frame clones only, minus some. The sample records tens of thousands of clones, approximately 89% being singletons. Notes on the study in general: Using the GMM-specific repertoire gave about 90% accuracy versus over 60% with motifs. Samples were chosen by availability of cryopreserved specimens.

Time point denoted: new active TB diagnosis, blood taken before or within 7 days of starting treatment. Patients were newly diagnosed, HIV-seronegative, and aged 18 or older. Note on this clone: Its antigen is as yet unknown.

The starting material was PBMCs, obtained at tuberculosis diagnosis. The clonotype originates from an adult with tuberculosis. The rearrangement links TRBV4-2 to TRBJ2-5; 8 positions match TRBD2. The CDR3 sequence is CASSPRGGYQETQYF. CDR3 bases: TGTGCCAGCAGCCCTCGGGGGGGTTACCAAGAGACCCAGTACTTC.